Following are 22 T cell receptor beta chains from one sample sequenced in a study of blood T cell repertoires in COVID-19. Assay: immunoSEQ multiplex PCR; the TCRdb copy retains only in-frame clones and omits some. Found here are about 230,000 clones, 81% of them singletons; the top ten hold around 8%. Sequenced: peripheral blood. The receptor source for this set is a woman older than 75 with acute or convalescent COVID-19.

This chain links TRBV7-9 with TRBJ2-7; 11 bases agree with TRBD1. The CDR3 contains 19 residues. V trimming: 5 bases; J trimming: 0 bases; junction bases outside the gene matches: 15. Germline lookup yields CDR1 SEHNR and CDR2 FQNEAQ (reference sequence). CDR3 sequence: CASSLDRGRGSGVSYEQYF. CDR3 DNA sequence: TGTGCCAGCAGCCTGGACAGGGGGCGCGGAAGCGGGGTCTCCTACGAGCAGTACTTC.

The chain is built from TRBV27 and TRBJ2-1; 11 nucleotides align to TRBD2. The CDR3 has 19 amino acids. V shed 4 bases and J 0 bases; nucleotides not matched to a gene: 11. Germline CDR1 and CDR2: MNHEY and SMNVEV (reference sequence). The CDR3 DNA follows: TGTGCCAGCAGTTCGTTCGGGACTAGCGGACTACGCTCCTACAATGAGCAGTTCTTC. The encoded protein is CASSSFGTSGLRSYNEQFF.

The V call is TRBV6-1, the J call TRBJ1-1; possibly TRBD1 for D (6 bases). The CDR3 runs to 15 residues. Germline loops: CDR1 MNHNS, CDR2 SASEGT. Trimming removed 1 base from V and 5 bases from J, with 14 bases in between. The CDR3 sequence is CASSEVGGRGTEAFF. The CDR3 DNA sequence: TGTGCCAGCAGTGAAGTGGGGGGGCGCGGGACTGAAGCTTTCTTT.

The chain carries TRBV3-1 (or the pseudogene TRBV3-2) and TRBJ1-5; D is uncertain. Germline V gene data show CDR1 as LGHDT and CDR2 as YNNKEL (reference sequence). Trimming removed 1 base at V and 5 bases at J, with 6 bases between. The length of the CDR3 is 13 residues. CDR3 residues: CASSQGPDQPQHF. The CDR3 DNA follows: TGTGCCAGCAGCCAAGGTCCCGATCAGCCCCAGCATTTT.

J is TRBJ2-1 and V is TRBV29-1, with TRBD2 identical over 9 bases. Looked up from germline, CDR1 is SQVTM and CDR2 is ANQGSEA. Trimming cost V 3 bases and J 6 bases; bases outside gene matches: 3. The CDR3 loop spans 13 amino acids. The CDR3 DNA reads TGCAGCGTTGAGAGTAGCGGGGGCAATGAGCAGTTCTTC. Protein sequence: CSVESSGGNEQFF.

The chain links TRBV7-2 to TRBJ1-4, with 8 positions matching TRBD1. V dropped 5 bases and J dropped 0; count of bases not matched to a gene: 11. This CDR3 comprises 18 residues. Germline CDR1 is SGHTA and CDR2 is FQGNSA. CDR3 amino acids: CASSGRTGNYPTNEKLFF. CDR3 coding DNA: TGTGCCAGCAGCGGAAGGACAGGGAACTACCCAACTAATGAAAAACTGTTTTTT. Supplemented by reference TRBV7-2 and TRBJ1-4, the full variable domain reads GAGVSQSPSNKVTEKGKDVELRCDPISGHTALYWYRQSLGQGLEFLIYFQGNSAPDKSGLPSDRFSAERTGGSVSTLTIQRTQQEDSAVYLCASSGRTGNYPTNEKLFFGSGTQLSVL.

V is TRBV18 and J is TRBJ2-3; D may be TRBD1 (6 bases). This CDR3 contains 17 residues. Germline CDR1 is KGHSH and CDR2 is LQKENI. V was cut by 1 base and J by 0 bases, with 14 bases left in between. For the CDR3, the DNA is TGTGCCAGCTCACCACGGATAGGGGGATTTAGCACAGATACGCAGTATTTT. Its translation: CASSPRIGGFSTDTQYF.

CDR3 sequence: CASGPLLQETQYF. CDR3 coding DNA: TGTGCTAGTGGTCCCCTCCTCCAAGAGACCCAGTACTTC. This rearrangement joins TRBV12-5 to TRBJ2-5; D unclear. CDR1 LGHNT and CDR2 FRNRAP come from the germline V gene. Deletions cut 5 bases from V and 1 base from J, with 8 bases between. The CDR3 runs 13 residues.

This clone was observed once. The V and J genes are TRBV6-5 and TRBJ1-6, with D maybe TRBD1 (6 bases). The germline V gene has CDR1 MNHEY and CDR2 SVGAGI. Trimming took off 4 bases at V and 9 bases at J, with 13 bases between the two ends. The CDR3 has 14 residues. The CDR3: CASSSDRWGSPLHF. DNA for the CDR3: TGTGCCAGCAGTTCCGACAGGTGGGGTTCACCCCTCCACTTT.

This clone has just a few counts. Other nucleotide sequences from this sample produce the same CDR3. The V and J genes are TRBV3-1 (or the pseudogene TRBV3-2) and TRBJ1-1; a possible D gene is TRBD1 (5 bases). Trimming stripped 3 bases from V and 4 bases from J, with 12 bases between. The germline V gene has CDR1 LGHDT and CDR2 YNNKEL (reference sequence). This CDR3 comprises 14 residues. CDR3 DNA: TGTGCCAGCAGCCAGGATAATAGGGGCACTGAAGCTTTCTTT. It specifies CASSQDNRGTEAFF.

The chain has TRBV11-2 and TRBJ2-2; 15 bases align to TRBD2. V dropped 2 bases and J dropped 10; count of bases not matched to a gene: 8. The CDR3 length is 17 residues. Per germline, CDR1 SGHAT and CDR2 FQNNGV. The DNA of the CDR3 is TGTGCCAGCAGCTTACGGACTAGCGGGGGGGCCATCGTGGAGCTGTTTTTT. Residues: CASSLRTSGGAIVELFF.

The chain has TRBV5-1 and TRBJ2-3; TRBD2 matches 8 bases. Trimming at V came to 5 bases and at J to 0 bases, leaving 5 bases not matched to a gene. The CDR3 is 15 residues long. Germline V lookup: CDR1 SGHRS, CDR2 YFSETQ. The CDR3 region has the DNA TGCGCCAGCAGTCGACTAGCGCATAGCACAGATACGCAGTATTTT. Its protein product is CASSRLAHSTDTQYF.

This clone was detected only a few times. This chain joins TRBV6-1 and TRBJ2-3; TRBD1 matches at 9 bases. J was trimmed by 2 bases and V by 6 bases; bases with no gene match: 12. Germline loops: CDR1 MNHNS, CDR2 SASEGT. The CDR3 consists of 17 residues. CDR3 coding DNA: TGTGCCAGCAGCGAACGGGCCGGGACAGGGTACACAGATACGCAGTATTTT. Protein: CASSERAGTGYTDTQYF.

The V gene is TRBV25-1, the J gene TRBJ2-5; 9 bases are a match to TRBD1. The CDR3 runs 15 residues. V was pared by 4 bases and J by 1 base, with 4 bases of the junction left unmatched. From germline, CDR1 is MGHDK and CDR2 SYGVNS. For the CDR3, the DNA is TGTGCCAGCAGTGGGACAGGGGCCCCCCAAGAGACCCAGTACTTC. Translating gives CASSGTGAPQETQYF.

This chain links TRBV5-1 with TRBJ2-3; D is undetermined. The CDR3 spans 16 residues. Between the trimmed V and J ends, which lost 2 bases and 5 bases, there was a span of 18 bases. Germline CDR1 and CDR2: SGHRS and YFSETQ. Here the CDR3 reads CASSFSGDFHVDTQYF. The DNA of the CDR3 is TGCGCCAGCAGCTTTTCCGGAGATTTTCACGTAGATACGCAGTATTTT. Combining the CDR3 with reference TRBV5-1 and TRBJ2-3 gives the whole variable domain KAGVTQTPRYLIKTRGQQVTLSCSPISGHRSVSWYQQTPGQGLQFLFEYFSETQRNKGNFPGRFSGRQFSNSRSEMNVSTLELGDSALYLCASSFSGDFHVDTQYFGPGTRLTVL.

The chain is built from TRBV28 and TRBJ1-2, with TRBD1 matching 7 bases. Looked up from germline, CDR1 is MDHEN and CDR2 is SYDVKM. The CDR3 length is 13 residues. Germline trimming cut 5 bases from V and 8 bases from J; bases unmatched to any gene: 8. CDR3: CASSPRGGYGYTF. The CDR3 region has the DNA TGTGCCAGCAGTCCCAGAGGGGGCTACGGCTACACCTTC.

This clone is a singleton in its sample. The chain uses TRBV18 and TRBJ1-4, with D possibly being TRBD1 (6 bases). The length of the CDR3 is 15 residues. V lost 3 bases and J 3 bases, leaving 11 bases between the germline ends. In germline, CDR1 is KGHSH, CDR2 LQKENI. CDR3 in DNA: TGTGCCAGCTCACCGGGGGCCAGCGCTAATGAAAAACTGTTTTTT. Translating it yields CASSPGASANEKLFF.

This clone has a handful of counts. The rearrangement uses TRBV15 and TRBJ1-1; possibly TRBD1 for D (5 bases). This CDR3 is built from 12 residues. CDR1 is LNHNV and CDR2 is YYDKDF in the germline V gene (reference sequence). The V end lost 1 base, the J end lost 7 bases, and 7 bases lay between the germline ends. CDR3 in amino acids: CATSRAQGEAFF. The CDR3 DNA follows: TGTGCCACCAGCAGAGCCCAGGGTGAAGCTTTCTTT.

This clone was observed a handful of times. The CDR3 sequence: CASMDGTSSYNEQFF. The CDR3 coding sequence is TGCGCCAGCATGGATGGGACTAGCTCCTACAATGAGCAGTTCTTC. The J gene is TRBJ2-1, the V gene TRBV10-1; the match to TRBD2 covers 8 bases. The CDR3 length is 15 residues. The ends lost 7 bases at V and 0 bases at J; junction bases unmatched: 5. CDR1 is WNHNN and CDR2 is SYGVQD in the germline V gene (reference sequence).

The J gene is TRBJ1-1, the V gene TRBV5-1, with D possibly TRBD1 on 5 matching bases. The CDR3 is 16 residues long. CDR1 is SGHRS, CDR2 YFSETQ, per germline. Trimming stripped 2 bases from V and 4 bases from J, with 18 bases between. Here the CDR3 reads CASSFLQGAVGTEAFF. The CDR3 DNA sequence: TGCGCCAGCAGCTTCCTGCAAGGGGCGGTGGGCACTGAAGCTTTCTTT.

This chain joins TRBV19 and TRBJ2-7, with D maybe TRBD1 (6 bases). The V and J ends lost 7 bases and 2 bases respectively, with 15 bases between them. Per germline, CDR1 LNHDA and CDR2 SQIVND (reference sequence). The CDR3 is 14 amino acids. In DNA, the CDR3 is TGTGCCAGTAAGTTGACAGGTGATACCTACGAGCAGTACTTC. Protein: CASKLTGDTYEQYF.

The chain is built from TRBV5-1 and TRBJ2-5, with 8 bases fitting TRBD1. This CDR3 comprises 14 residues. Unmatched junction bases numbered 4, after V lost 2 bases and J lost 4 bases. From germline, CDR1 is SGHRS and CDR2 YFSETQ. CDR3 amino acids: CASSLAGTGETQYF. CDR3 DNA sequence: TGCGCCAGCAGCTTAGCCGGGACAGGAGAGACCCAGTACTTC.